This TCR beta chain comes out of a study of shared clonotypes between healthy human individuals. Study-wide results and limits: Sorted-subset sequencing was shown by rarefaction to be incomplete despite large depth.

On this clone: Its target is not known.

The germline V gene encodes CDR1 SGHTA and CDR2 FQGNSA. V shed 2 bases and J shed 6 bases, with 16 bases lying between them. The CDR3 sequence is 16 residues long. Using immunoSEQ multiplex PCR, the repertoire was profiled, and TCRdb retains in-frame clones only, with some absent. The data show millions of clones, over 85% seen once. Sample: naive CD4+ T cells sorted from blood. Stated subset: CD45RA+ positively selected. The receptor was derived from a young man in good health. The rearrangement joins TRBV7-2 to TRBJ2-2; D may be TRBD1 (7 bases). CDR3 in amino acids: CASSLQGGVVAGELFF. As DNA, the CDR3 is TGTGCCAGCAGCTTACAGGGGGGAGTAGTCGCCGGGGAGCTGTTTTTT. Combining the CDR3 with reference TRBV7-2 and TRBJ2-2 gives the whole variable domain GAGVSQSPSNKVTEKGKDVELRCDPISGHTALYWYRQSLGQGLEFLIYFQGNSAPDKSGLPSDRFSAERTGGSVSTLTIQRTQQEDSAVYLCASSLQGGVVAGELFFGEGSRLTVL.